This TCR beta chain derives from a study of cytomegalovirus exposure and HLA in healthy donors. Study-wide results and limits: Analysis performed later found under 20,000 TCR beta sequences associated with HLA alleles at 0.05 false discovery rate.

The PCR employed 60 Vbeta primers together with 13 Jbeta primers. This table comes from immunoSEQ multiplex PCR, and its TCRdb copy is limited to in-frame clones, with some not included. The sample records fewer than 200,000 clones, about 79% being singletons. V gave up 4 bases and J gave up 0 bases, with 9 bases separating them. The CDR3 has 15 residues. Germline V gene data show CDR1 as SEHNR and CDR2 as FQNEAQ (reference sequence). Comments on this clone: What it binds is not known.

The sample comprised PBMCs. The rearrangement links TRBV7-9 to TRBJ2-2, with a possible D match to TRBD1 (6 bases). The origin of this receptor is a middle-aged man in good health and CMV-seropositive. CDR3 coding DNA: TGTGCCAGCAGCTCCGACAGGTCGAACACCGGGGAGCTGTTTTTT. Translated, it gives CASSSDRSNTGELFF.